The 19 T cell receptor beta chains below were found in one sample sequenced in a study of response to subunit inactivated influenza vaccine. TCRdb recomputed calls from the RT-PCR reads with MiXCR, one row per CDR3 protein. The sample shows about 570,000 distinct CDR3 sequences, around 11% of them seen only once. The same data also went into a second study, on T cells expressing NK-cell markers. This second study says: What made the TCR beta cDNA was 5'RACE template switching with UMIs.

The specimen was PBMCs from blood, collected on the day of vaccination. These TCRs come from a man between 50 and 59 years old who received an inactivated influenza vaccine.

This clonotype occurred many times. In DNA, the CDR3 is TGTGCCAGTAGTATAGATTACACCTCCTACGAGCAGTACTTC. Amino acid sequence: CASSIDYTSYEQYF. This rearrangement joins TRBV19 to TRBJ2-7; D ambiguous. The germline V and J ends were trimmed by 0 bases and 0 bases, with 6 bases remaining between them. Germline CDR1 is LNHDA and CDR2 is SQIVND (reference sequence). This CDR3 spans 14 amino acids.

The V and J genes are TRBV11-2 and TRBJ1-6; 10 positions match TRBD1. The CDR3 has 15 residues. From germline, CDR1 is SGHAT and CDR2 FQNNGV. After removal of 3 bases from V and 13 bases from J, the junction contained 9 bases not matched to a gene. This CDR3 reads CASSLNTGQGLPLHF. In nucleotides, the CDR3 is TGTGCCAGCAGCTTGAACACGGGACAGGGGTTGCCCCTCCACTTT.

This clonotype was seen more than once but under ten times. The chain employs TRBV11-2 and TRBJ2-1; 8 bases agree with TRBD2. The trim removed 1 base at V and 6 bases at J, leaving 11 bases unmatched. The CDR3 consists of 17 residues. Looked up from germline, CDR1 is SGHAT and CDR2 is FQNNGV. CDR3 residues: CASSLVSKVAGSNEQFF. The CDR3 nucleotides are TGTGCCAGCAGCTTAGTTAGTAAAGTAGCGGGGTCCAATGAGCAGTTCTTC.

This clonotype has a handful of counts. This chain connects TRBV6-1 to TRBJ2-4; D might be TRBD1 or TRBD2, each matching 5 bases. Germline assignment: CDR1 MNHNS and CDR2 SASEGT. This CDR3 region has 15 residues. V shed 2 bases and J shed 1 base, with 9 bases lying between them. The CDR3 DNA is TGTGCCAGCAGTGAACCCGGGACCGCCAAAAACATTCAGTACTTC. Protein product: CASSEPGTAKNIQYF.

This clonotype came up a few times. This chain connects TRBV15 to TRBJ2-1; D is possibly TRBD1 (5 bases). The germline V gene encodes CDR1 LNHNV and CDR2 YYDKDF (reference sequence). This CDR3 region has 15 residues. Trimming removed 0 bases from V and 4 bases from J, with 10 bases in between. CDR3 residues: CATSRDLGLYNEQFF. CDR3 nucleotides: TGTGCCACCAGCAGAGATTTGGGGCTTTACAATGAGCAGTTCTTC. Using reference TRBV15 and TRBJ2-1 for the parts outside the CDR3, the full variable domain is DAMVIQNPRYQVTQFGKPVTLSCSQTLNHNVMYWYQQKSSQAPKLLFHYYDKDFNNEADTPDNFQSRRPNTSFCFLDIRSPGLGDTAMYLCATSRDLGLYNEQFFGPGTRLTVL.

This clonotype was observed a handful of times. The chain carries TRBV14 and TRBJ2-7, with unresolved D. The germline gives CDR1 SGHDN, CDR2 FVKESK. V gave up 2 bases and J gave up 6 bases, with 8 bases separating them. This CDR3 comprises 12 residues. Here the CDR3 DNA reads TGTGCCAGCAGCCAATCCGTCTCCGAGCAGTACTTC. Its translation is CASSQSVSEQYF.

This clonotype showed up just a few times. The rearrangement links TRBV7-2 to TRBJ2-3, with D perhaps TRBD2 (6 bases). Germline lookup yields CDR1 SGHTA and CDR2 FQGNSA. The ends were cut back, 6 bases at V and 3 bases at J, with 16 bases in the middle. The CDR3 has 15 residues. CDR3 in amino acids: CASSKSGRETDTQYF. CDR3 nucleotides: TGTGCCAGCAGTAAATCGGGACGGGAGACAGATACGCAGTATTTT.

This clonotype turned up a few times. This chain's CDR3 is CASSTDRGDSGANVLTF. The CDR3 coding sequence is TGTGCCAGTAGTACGGACAGGGGAGATTCTGGGGCCAACGTCCTGACTTTC. The chain carries TRBV19 and TRBJ2-6; 9 positions match TRBD1. The CDR3 runs 17 residues. V lost 4 bases, J lost 1 base, and 5 bases stayed unmatched. From germline, CDR1 is LNHDA and CDR2 SQIVND (reference sequence).

This chain uses TRBV4-3 with TRBJ2-7; TRBD1 matches at 9 bases. This CDR3 contains 15 residues. Trimming cost V 1 base and J 4 bases; bases outside gene matches: 5. Germline assignment: CDR1 LGHNA and CDR2 YSLEER. CDR3 in DNA: TGCGCCAGCAGCCAAGGAGCGACAGGGGGGTACGAGCAGTACTTC. This translates into CASSQGATGGYEQYF.

The chain carries TRBV4-2 and TRBJ2-6; D possibly uses TRBD1 or TRBD2 (5 bases each). Between the trimmed V and J ends, which lost 0 bases and 3 bases, there was a span of 12 bases. The CDR3 totals 17 residues. CDR1 and CDR2 (germline): LGHNA, YNFKEQ. DNA of the CDR3: TGTGCCAGCAGCCAAGATTATCGAGGGGATGGGGCCAACGTCCTGACTTTC. It encodes CASSQDYRGDGANVLTF.

This clonotype came up a few times. The rearrangement links TRBV5-1 to TRBJ2-7, with 7 nucleotides matching TRBD2. Germline V gene lookup returns CDR1 SGHRS and CDR2 YFSETQ. The CDR3 sequence is 15 residues long. Trimming removed 4 bases from V and 6 bases from J; junction bases left unmatched: 13. DNA of the CDR3: TGCGCCAGCAGCCTACTTGGACTAGTTCCCACCGAGCAGTACTTC. Protein sequence: CASSLLGLVPTEQYF.

A few counts support this clonotype. V gene TRBV29-1 combines with J gene TRBJ2-3; 12 bases align to TRBD2. The CDR3 length is 16 residues. Germline lookup yields CDR1 SQVTM and CDR2 ANQGSEA. After removal of 5 bases from V and 2 bases from J, the junction contained 8 bases not matched to a gene. In nucleotides, the CDR3 is TGCAGCGTTACACTTGGACTAGCGGGAAACACAGATACGCAGTATTTT. The encoded protein is CSVTLGLAGNTDTQYF.

In this sample, this clonotype turned up many times. The V gene is TRBV20-1, the J gene TRBJ2-1; 14 positions agree with TRBD2. Unmatched junction bases numbered 6, after V lost 6 bases and J lost 8 bases. The germline gives CDR1 DFQATT, CDR2 SNEGSKA (reference sequence). The CDR3 is 14 amino acids. This CDR3 is CSASGTSGSYEQFF. CDR3 DNA: TGCAGTGCCTCCGGGACTAGCGGGAGTTATGAGCAGTTCTTC.

This clonotype has more than one count but fewer than ten. The genes are TRBV20-1 and TRBJ1-2; D is undetermined. V was shortened by 4 bases and J by 4 bases, with 10 bases between the two germline ends. The germline V gene encodes CDR1 DFQATT and CDR2 SNEGSKA (reference sequence). The CDR3 length is 12 residues. The CDR3 coding sequence is TGCAGTGCTAAACGGACGGCCTATGGCTACACCTTC. Translation: CSAKRTAYGYTF.

Regarding this clonotype: A much larger clone sits a single nucleotide away, making a read error possible. The chain couples TRBV12-3 or TRBV12-4 to TRBJ2-2; 7 nucleotides match TRBD2. CDR3 length equals 12 residues. The DNA for the CDR3 is TGTTCCAGCAGTAGCGGGCCCGGGGAGCTGTTTTTT. It translates to CSSSSGPGELFF.

The chain employs TRBV3-1 and TRBJ2-1; 7 nucleotides line up with TRBD2. Germline values: CDR1 LGHDT, CDR2 YNNKEL (reference sequence). The CDR3 extends over 14 amino acids. V dropped 0 bases and J dropped 9; count of bases not matched to a gene: 5. The CDR3 nucleotides are TGTGCCAGCAGCCAAGATTGGGCTAGCGGTGAGCAGTTCTTC. The encoded protein is CASSQDWASGEQFF.

This clonotype came up a few times. CDR3 sequence (DNA): TGTGCCAGTAGTCCCCTTCGGGGCCAACCCCGCAATCAGCCCCAGCATTTT. This translates into CASSPLRGQPRNQPQHF. The chain recombines TRBV19 with TRBJ1-5; a possible D gene is TRBD1 (5 bases). Germline CDR1 LNHDA, CDR2 SQIVND (reference sequence). The length of the CDR3 is 17 residues. Trimming removed 5 bases from V and 2 bases from J, with 19 bases in between.

This clonotype was seen a single time. The chain has TRBV29-1 and TRBJ2-4; D unresolved. The CDR3 length is 14 residues. Trimming took 6 bases from V and 6 from J, leaving 18 bases between them. CDR1 is SQVTM and CDR2 is ANQGSEA in the germline V gene. CDR3 in amino acids: CSVINWLQRNIQYF. CDR3 in DNA: TGCAGCGTCATCAATTGGTTGCAGAGAAACATTCAGTACTTC.

This clonotype was seen a handful of times. The rearrangement links TRBV20-1 to TRBJ2-2; D tentatively fits TRBD1 or TRBD2 (6 bases each). Trimming left V 2 bases short and J 4 bases short, with 11 bases between. This CDR3 spans 14 amino acids. Germline lookup yields CDR1 DFQATT and CDR2 SNEGSKA (reference sequence). CDR3 sequence reads: CSARLGGSTGELFF. The CDR3 DNA is TGCAGTGCTAGATTGGGGGGCAGCACCGGGGAGCTGTTTTTT.